Listed here are 29 T cell receptor beta chains from one sample, sequenced in a study of siplizumab effects on memory and regulatory T cells. Libraries were prepared by immunoSEQ multiplex PCR; TCRdb keeps only in-frame clonotypes and omits some of them. The table has about 100,000 clones, roughly 94% seen once; the top ten hold approximately 1.4%. Specimen: non-Treg CD4+ T cells sorted from blood. These receptors originate from a human donor in good health.

The rearrangement links TRBV7-9 to TRBJ1-4, with D hard to call. The V and J ends lost 6 bases and 13 bases respectively, with 12 bases between them. Germline V lookup: CDR1 SEHNR, CDR2 FQNEAQ (reference sequence). The CDR3 contains 11 residues. CDR3: CASSHSQVLFF. In DNA form, the CDR3 reads TGTGCCAGCAGTCACAGCCAGGTACTGTTTTTT.

The V and J genes are TRBV18 and TRBJ1-2; unclear D gene. The CDR3 is 15 amino acids. Trimming pared 3 bases from V and 3 bases from J, leaving 14 bases between. Germline CDR1 reads KGHSH; CDR2 reads LQKENI. The CDR3 loop is CASSPSLERHYGYTF. CDR3 nucleotide sequence: TGTGCCAGCTCACCCAGTCTGGAGCGGCACTATGGCTACACCTTC.

This clone appeared once. CDR3 sequence: CASRGLAAGEQYF. DNA for the CDR3: TGTGCCAGCAGGGGACTAGCGGCGGGGGAGCAGTACTTC. The chain has TRBV6-5 and TRBJ2-7, with TRBD2 matching 11 bases. This CDR3 region has 13 residues. Unmatched junction bases numbered 5, after V lost 6 bases and J lost 7 bases. Germline values: CDR1 MNHEY, CDR2 SVGAGI.

The genes are TRBV19 and TRBJ1-1, with D possibly being TRBD1 (6 bases). The CDR3 loop spans 15 amino acids. Trimming took off 7 bases at V and 3 bases at J, with 18 bases between the two ends. CDR1 is LNHDA and CDR2 is SQIVND in the germline V gene (reference sequence). Here the CDR3 reads CASTPRGTGDTEAFF. The CDR3 DNA sequence: TGTGCCAGTACCCCAAGGGGGACTGGAGACACTGAAGCTTTCTTT.

The chain uses TRBV18 and TRBJ2-7; possibly TRBD1 or TRBD2 for D (6 bases each). Trimming removed 1 base at V and 3 bases at J, with 13 bases between. There are 15 residues in the CDR3. Germline loops: CDR1 KGHSH, CDR2 LQKENI. The CDR3, as DNA: TGTGCCAGCTCACCACTCCGGGGGCCCCACTACGAGCAGTACTTC. Amino acid sequence: CASSPLRGPHYEQYF.

This clone was seen only once. The gene calls are TRBV5-4 and TRBJ2-2, with TRBD1 matching over 7 bases. The V and J ends lost 5 bases and 0 bases, in that order; junction bases with no gene match: 4. CDR3 length: 15 amino acids. Germline values: CDR1 SGHNT, CDR2 YYREEE (reference sequence). CDR3 in DNA: TGTGCCAGCAGAACCGGGACAGCGAACACCGGGGAGCTGTTTTTT. Amino acid sequence: CASRTGTANTGELFF. The full variable domain, completed using reference TRBV5-4 and TRBJ2-2, is ETGVTQSPTHLIKTRGQQVTLRCSSQSGHNTVSWYQQALGQGPQFIFQYYREEENGRGNFPPRFSGLQFPNYSSELNVNALELDDSALYLCASRTGTANTGELFFGEGSRLTVL.

The J gene is TRBJ2-1, the V gene TRBV21-1; the table's D call, TRBD2, has no DNA check behind it. TRBV21-1 represents a pseudogene. CDR3 length equals 18 residues. The CDR3 protein is CASSKVPTERSPYNEQFF. CDR3 DNA: TGTGCCAGCAGCAAAGTTCCGACGGAGAGGAGCCCTTACAATGAGCAGTTCTTC.

This chain links TRBV7-8 with TRBJ2-2, with a weak D call TRBD1 (6 bases). Germline V gene data show CDR1 as SGHVS and CDR2 as FQNEAQ. V lost 1 base and J lost 6, with 15 bases in between. CDR3 size: 16 residues. In DNA, the CDR3 is TGTGCCAGCAGCTTAGTCACTAACAGGGCTTCCGGGGAGCTGTTTTTT. This translates into CASSLVTNRASGELFF. The variable domain in full, with the rest retrieved from reference TRBV7-8 and TRBJ2-2, is GAGVSQSPRYKVAKRGQDVALRCDPISGHVSLFWYQQALGQGPEFLTYFQNEAQLDKSGLPSDRFFAERPEGSVSTLKIQRTQQEDSAVYLCASSLVTNRASGELFFGEGSRLTVL.

V is TRBV6-6 and J is TRBJ1-5; D is perhaps TRBD1 (6 bases). The V and J ends lost 6 bases and 3 bases respectively, with 15 bases between them. CDR1 is MNHNY, CDR2 SVGAGI, per germline (reference sequence). This CDR3 is 15 amino acids long. CDR3 sequence reads: CASSLNGQNNQPQHF. As DNA, the CDR3 is TGTGCCAGCAGCCTAAACGGACAGAACAATCAGCCCCAGCATTTT.

This clone has only one observation. The V gene is TRBV2, the J gene TRBJ2-1; 11 bases match TRBD1. The CDR3 covers 13 residues. Germline CDR1 and CDR2: SNHLY and FYNNEI. Trimming at V came to 5 bases and at J to 9 bases, leaving 3 bases not matched to a gene. The CDR3: CASSWTGGTEQFF. Here the CDR3 DNA reads TGTGCCAGCAGTTGGACAGGGGGCACTGAGCAGTTCTTC. Filled out from reference TRBV2 and TRBJ2-1, the complete variable domain reads EPEVTQTPSHQVTQMGQEVILRCVPISNHLYFYWYRQILGQKVEFLVSFYNNEISEKSEIFDDQFSVERPDGSNFTLKIRSTKLEDSAMYFCASSWTGGTEQFFGPGTRLTVL.

V and J are TRBV19 and TRBJ2-7; D unresolved. Germline V gives CDR1 LNHDA, CDR2 SQIVND (reference sequence). The CDR3 loop spans 13 amino acids. V lost 0 bases and J 4 bases, leaving 7 bases between the germline ends. The CDR3 loop is CASSIDSRYEQYF. For the CDR3, the DNA is TGTGCCAGTAGTATAGATAGCCGGTACGAGCAGTACTTC. The whole variable domain, remainder taken from reference TRBV19 and TRBJ2-7, is DGGITQSPKYLFRKEGQNVTLSCEQNLNHDAMYWYRQDPGQGLRLIYYSQIVNDFQKGDIAEGYSVSREKKESFPLTVTSAQKNPTAFYLCASSIDSRYEQYFGPGTRLTVT.

This rearrangement joins TRBV29-1 to TRBJ1-6, with 7 bases fitting TRBD1. The CDR3 totals 13 residues. With V trimmed by 6 bases and J by 10 bases, 9 bases remained unmatched. CDR1 and CDR2 from the germline V gene are SQVTM and ANQGSEA. In DNA form, the CDR3 reads TGCAGCGTGGCTTATACAGGGGACTCACCCCTCCACTTT. It yields the protein CSVAYTGDSPLHF.

The chain links TRBV28 to TRBJ2-7; 7 positions agree with TRBD2. There are 15 residues in the CDR3. Germline V gene sequence: CDR1 MDHEN, CDR2 SYDVKM. J gave up 0 bases and V 2 bases, and 4 bases lay outside the gene matches. Here the CDR3 reads CASSLGGSASYEQYF. The DNA of the CDR3 is TGTGCCAGCAGTTTAGGCGGGAGTGCCTCCTACGAGCAGTACTTC.

CDR3 sequence reads: CASRNGPTSDEQYF. For the CDR3, the DNA is TGTGCCAGCCGAAACGGACCAACGAGTGACGAGCAGTACTTC. The chain combines TRBV19 with TRBJ2-7, with D hard to call. V was cut by 9 bases and J by 5 bases, with 20 bases left in between. This CDR3 comprises 14 residues. CDR1 is LNHDA, CDR2 SQIVND, per germline (reference sequence).

The chain combines TRBV15 with TRBJ2-1, with 10 bases matching TRBD2. CDR1 LNHNV and CDR2 YYDKDF come from the germline V gene (reference sequence). This CDR3 has 18 amino acids. Trimming removed 5 bases from V and 6 bases from J; junction bases left unmatched: 16. The CDR3 coding sequence is TGTGCCACCAGCGTAGATCAGGGGAGACTAGCGGGCTTCAATGAGCAGTTCTTC. The encoded protein is CATSVDQGRLAGFNEQFF.

The chain links TRBV11-2 to TRBJ2-1; 11 bases match TRBD2. Germline trimming cut 7 bases from V and 8 bases from J; bases unmatched to any gene: 13. Germline values: CDR1 SGHAT, CDR2 FQNNGV. This CDR3 region has 16 residues. CDR3 bases: TGTGCCAGCACCCGCCTAGCGGGAGGTATAATCTATGAGCAGTTCTTC. This codes for CASTRLAGGIIYEQFF. The whole variable domain, filled in from reference TRBV11-2 and TRBJ2-1, reads EAGVAQSPRYKIIEKRQSVAFWCNPISGHATLYWYQQILGQGPKLLIQFQNNGVVDDSQLPKDRFSAERLKGVDSTLKIQPAKLEDSAVYLCASTRLAGGIIYEQFFGPGTRLTVL.

This clone is a singleton in its sample. The chain has TRBV11-3 and TRBJ2-2; 11 bases are a match to TRBD2. The CDR3 extends over 18 amino acids. Germline V gene data show CDR1 as SGHNT and CDR2 as YENEEA. J gave up 7 bases and V 0 bases, and 10 bases lay outside the gene matches. The CDR3 is CASSLDARTSGRGGELFF. The CDR3 coding sequence is TGTGCCAGCAGCTTAGATGCTCGGACTAGCGGGCGAGGCGGGGAGCTGTTTTTT.

The chain has TRBV15 and TRBJ1-5; weak D call: TRBD1 (5 bases). The CDR3 extends over 15 amino acids. The germline V gene encodes CDR1 LNHNV and CDR2 YYDKDF (reference sequence). V lost 1 base, J lost 4 bases, and 11 bases lay in between. The CDR3 bases are TGTGCCACCAGCAGAGGAAAACAGGCAAATCAGCCCCAGCATTTT. This encodes CATSRGKQANQPQHF.

The chain recombines TRBV5-1 with TRBJ1-2; no definite D call. V was trimmed by 0 bases and J by 1 base, leaving 10 bases between them. The CDR3 length is 15 residues. Per germline, CDR1 SGHRS and CDR2 YFSETQ. Here the CDR3 reads CASSLDLGFNYGYTF. In DNA, the CDR3 is TGCGCCAGCAGCTTGGATCTAGGGTTTAACTATGGCTACACCTTC.

The chain joins TRBV11-2 to TRBJ2-3; D possibly corresponds to TRBD1 (5 bases). This CDR3 comprises 14 residues. CDR1 is SGHAT and CDR2 is FQNNGV in the germline V gene. V was trimmed by 1 base and J by 1 base, leaving 6 bases between them. The DNA for the CDR3 is TGTGCCAGCAGCTTAGCCAGGGGCACAGATACGCAGTATTTT. Translation: CASSLARGTDTQYF.

This chain connects TRBV6-6 to TRBJ2-1; a possible D gene is TRBD2 (6 bases). The V and J ends lost 2 bases and 3 bases respectively, with 11 bases between them. This CDR3 contains 15 residues. Germline CDR1 is MNHNY and CDR2 is SVGAGI (reference sequence). The CDR3 nucleotides are TGTGCCAGCAGTTACGACGGGAGCCACTACAATGAGCAGTTCTTC. Its protein product is CASSYDGSHYNEQFF.

The V and J genes are TRBV5-1 and TRBJ2-1; D is perhaps TRBD1 or TRBD2 (5 bases each). Trimming took off 0 bases at V and 7 bases at J, with 17 bases between the two ends. CDR3 length: 16 residues. Germline loops: CDR1 SGHRS, CDR2 YFSETQ. The CDR3 bases are TGCGCCAGCAGCTTGGTTGGGGGTGCGGTCGGTAATGAGCAGTTCTTC. Its translation is CASSLVGGAVGNEQFF.

The chain joins TRBV28 to TRBJ2-3; possible D gene TRBD1, 6 bases. This CDR3 comprises 15 residues. V was shortened by 5 bases and J by 3 bases, with 15 bases between the two germline ends. The germline V gene has CDR1 MDHEN and CDR2 SYDVKM. CDR3: CASSKFLQGTDTQYF. CDR3 nucleotide sequence: TGTGCCAGCAGTAAGTTTCTACAGGGTACAGATACGCAGTATTTT.

The chain is built from TRBV27 and TRBJ2-7; tentative D call: TRBD2 (7 bases). Per germline, CDR1 MNHEY and CDR2 SMNVEV (reference sequence). The CDR3 covers 14 residues. Trimming cost V 2 bases and J 6 bases, with 14 bases left between them. The CDR3 coding sequence is TGTGCCAGCAGTTTAAGAACGGGGGGCTCCGAGCAGTACTTC. The encoded protein is CASSLRTGGSEQYF.

The rearrangement uses TRBV9 and TRBJ1-1, with D perhaps matching TRBD1 (6 bases). CDR3 length equals 13 residues. Germline lookup yields CDR1 SGDLS and CDR2 YYNGEE. V lost 6 bases and J 1 base, leaving 10 bases between the germline ends. Written as DNA, the CDR3 is TGTGCCAGCACGCGACAGGAGAACACTGAAGCTTTCTTT. It codes for CASTRQENTEAFF.

This chain joins TRBV7-3 and TRBJ2-3; 13 positions agree with TRBD2. CDR1 SGHTA and CDR2 FQGTGA come from the germline V gene. This CDR3 has 16 residues. V lost 5 bases to trimming and J lost 4 bases; unmatched junction nucleotides: 6. This CDR3 reads CASSPSGLAGSDTQYF. DNA for the CDR3: TGTGCCAGCAGCCCCTCGGGACTAGCGGGATCAGATACGCAGTATTTT.

The V gene is TRBV7-3, the J gene TRBJ2-2; 8 nucleotides align to TRBD1. Losses at the gene ends were 5 bases for V and 3 bases for J; bases not matched to a gene: 5. Germline V lookup: CDR1 SGHTA, CDR2 FQGTGA. This CDR3 region has 15 residues. In DNA form, the CDR3 reads TGTGCCAGCAGCCGGACAGGGATTGACACCGGGGAGCTGTTTTTT. Residues: CASSRTGIDTGELFF.

V gene TRBV7-2 combines with J gene TRBJ2-7; weak D call: TRBD1 (5 bases). The CDR3 has 12 residues. Germline assignment: CDR1 SGHTA and CDR2 FQGNSA. V was shortened by 2 bases and J by 3 bases, with 5 bases between the two germline ends. The chain's CDR3 is CASSLTGYEQYF. The CDR3 bases are TGTGCCAGCAGCTTAACAGGCTACGAGCAGTACTTC.

The chain employs TRBV5-4 and TRBJ2-5, with TRBD1 identical over 10 bases. This CDR3 is 17 amino acids long. Looked up from germline, CDR1 is SGHNT and CDR2 is YYREEE (reference sequence). The V segment lost 4 bases and the J segment 2 bases; nucleotides outside the gene matches: 11. The CDR3 sequence is CASSQALGQGGQETQYF. In DNA form, the CDR3 reads TGTGCCAGCAGCCAGGCGCTCGGACAGGGGGGGCAAGAGACCCAGTACTTC.